The 17 T cell receptor beta chains below all came from one sample that was sequenced in a study of T cells in Graves' hyperthyroidism and ophthalmopathy. TCR beta CDR3 region amplification was performed from RNA transcripts. Initially, a first-round RT-PCR of the TCR CDR3 employed the HTBI primer set. MiXCR, applied by TCRdb to the multiplex PCR reads, yields one record per CDR3 protein. The table has about 640,000 distinct CDR3 sequences, 20% to 25% seen once; the top ten hold 34%. The sequencing input was blood. These receptors were taken from a man aged 25 to 40 with Graves' ophthalmopathy.

This clonotype was picked up many times. The gene calls are TRBV7-9 and TRBJ2-7; possibly TRBD2 for D (5 bases). Germline assignment: CDR1 SEHNR and CDR2 FQNEAQ (reference sequence). The V gene lost 5 bases and the J gene lost 1 base, with 12 bases spanning the gap. The CDR3 is 14 amino acids. CDR3 DNA: TGTGCCAGCAGCCCCGACGGAGGATCCTACGAGCAGTACTTC. It yields the protein CASSPDGGSYEQYF.

The chain links TRBV6-2 or TRBV6-3 to TRBJ2-7, with TRBD1 matching 9 bases. J lost 5 bases, V lost 0 bases, and 8 bases had no gene match. Germline values: CDR1 MNHEY, CDR2 SVGEGT. CDR3 length: 16 residues. Written as DNA, the CDR3 is TGTGCCAGCAGTTACTCGATCGGACAGGGGCCCCACGAGCAGTACTTC. Protein product: CASSYSIGQGPHEQYF.

This clonotype was seen a single time. Just one base apart from a much larger clone, this may be a read error. The chain links TRBV11-2 to TRBJ2-3, with D possibly TRBD2 on 5 matching bases. Germline CDR1 reads SGHAT; CDR2 reads FQNNGV. The CDR3 runs 13 residues. Here the CDR3 reads CVSSGLVTDTQYF. The CDR3 coding sequence is TGTGTCAGCAGCGGTCTCGTGACAGATACGCAGTATTTT.

This clonotype was found many times. This chain joins TRBV6-5 and TRBJ2-2; 9 bases line up with TRBD1. J lost 3 bases, V lost 2 bases, and 1 base had no gene match. The CDR3 extends over 15 amino acids. Germline V gene data show CDR1 as MNHEY and CDR2 as SVGAGI. This chain's CDR3 is CASSYGDRDTGELFF. CDR3 sequence (DNA): TGTGCCAGCAGTTACGGGGACAGGGACACCGGGGAGCTGTTTTTT.

This clonotype was recorded at least ten times. The chain joins TRBV11-2 to TRBJ2-2; 10 bases fit TRBD2. J was trimmed by 6 bases and V by 1 base; bases with no gene match: 5. The CDR3 is 16 residues long. The germline V gene encodes CDR1 SGHAT and CDR2 FQNNGV. CDR3 nucleotides: TGTGCCAGCAGCTTAGTTCTAGCGGGAGCCCCCGGGGAGCTGTTTTTT. Protein sequence: CASSLVLAGAPGELFF.

This clonotype was found a few times. The V and J genes are TRBV20-1 and TRBJ2-7, with 10 bases fitting TRBD2. The junction had 8 bases not matched to a gene; V was cut back by 6 bases and J by 3 bases. CDR1 DFQATT and CDR2 SNEGSKA come from the germline V gene (reference sequence). The CDR3 is made up of 14 amino acids. The CDR3: CSAPRTSGHYEQYF. The CDR3 DNA sequence: TGCAGTGCGCCCCGGACTAGCGGACACTACGAGCAGTACTTC.

This clonotype was observed at least ten times. The chain joins TRBV18 to TRBJ2-5; D uncertain. This CDR3 comprises 12 residues. V gave up 1 base and J gave up 5 bases, with 5 bases separating them. The V gene's germline CDR1 is KGHSH and CDR2 LQKENI. CDR3 in amino acids: CASSPQAETQYF. The CDR3 DNA sequence: TGTGCCAGCTCACCACAGGCGGAGACCCAGTACTTC.

The rearrangement joins TRBV6-1 to TRBJ1-1; D ambiguous. The CDR3 contains 15 residues. V dropped 5 bases and J dropped 1 base, with 14 bases sitting between them. Germline-derived CDR1 and CDR2 are MNHNS and SASEGT. The CDR3 loop reads CASSSDRRRNTEAFF. The CDR3 nucleotides are TGTGCCAGCAGTTCCGACCGAAGGAGGAACACTGAAGCTTTCTTT.

There are a few counts of this clonotype. This chain links TRBV2 with TRBJ2-1; 9 bases map to TRBD2. The J segment lost 10 bases and the V segment lost 7 bases, leaving 14 bases of the junction unmatched. The germline V gene encodes CDR1 SNHLY and CDR2 FYNNEI. The CDR3 spans 15 residues. The CDR3 nucleotides are TGTGCCAGCAACACCGGGACTAGCCGGATCGTGGAGCAGTTCTTC. It specifies CASNTGTSRIVEQFF.

The chain is built from TRBV4-2 and TRBJ1-5; tentatively, D is TRBD1 (6 bases). V lost 3 bases and J 7 bases, leaving 16 bases between the germline ends. From germline, CDR1 is LGHNA and CDR2 YNFKEQ. The CDR3 has 15 amino acids. CDR3 amino acids: CASSQEGGYGQPQHF. CDR3 DNA: TGTGCCAGCAGCCAGGAGGGGGGATACGGCCAGCCCCAGCATTTT.

The chain carries TRBV24-1 and TRBJ2-3; D gene ambiguous. The V end lost 0 bases, the J end lost 2 bases, and 5 bases lay between the germline ends. The CDR3 extends over 14 amino acids. Germline CDR1 KGHDR, CDR2 SFDVKD. In DNA, the CDR3 is TGTGCCACCAGTGATTTGGGCAACACAGATACGCAGTATTTT. Its protein product is CATSDLGNTDTQYF.

The chain uses TRBV28 and TRBJ1-2; D is unresolved. Germline CDR1 is MDHEN and CDR2 is SYDVKM. This CDR3 region has 13 residues. Trimming removed 1 base from V and 8 bases from J, with 11 bases in between. The CDR3 nucleotides read TGTGCCAGCAGTTTATCGGCCGACGGGGGCTACACCTTC. Its translation: CASSLSADGGYTF.

The rearrangement links TRBV12-3 or TRBV12-4 to TRBJ2-1, with D unclear. The CDR3 is 13 residues long. The ends were cut back, 1 base at V and 9 bases at J, with 10 bases in the middle. The CDR3 nucleotides read TGTGCCAGCAGTTTAGGAGAGATCGGTGAGCAGTTCTTC. Protein sequence: CASSLGEIGEQFF.

This clonotype was detected many times. The chain employs TRBV7-2 and TRBJ2-3, with D unresolved. The ends were cut back, 3 bases at V and 4 bases at J, with 5 bases in the middle. Germline V gives CDR1 SGHTA, CDR2 FQGNSA. The CDR3 has 12 residues. The CDR3 sequence: CASSFASDTQYF. CDR3 sequence (DNA): TGTGCCAGCAGCTTCGCGTCAGATACGCAGTATTTT. Complete variable domain (other parts from reference TRBV7-2 and TRBJ2-3): GAGVSQSPSNKVTEKGKDVELRCDPISGHTALYWYRQSLGQGLEFLIYFQGNSAPDKSGLPSDRFSAERTGGSVSTLTIQRTQQEDSAVYLCASSFASDTQYFGPGTRLTVL.

J is TRBJ1-2 and V is TRBV5-4; 10 positions match TRBD1. The germline CDR1 and CDR2 sequences are SGHNT and YYREEE (reference sequence). The CDR3 has 15 residues. Trimming removed 3 bases from V and 8 bases from J; junction bases left unmatched: 10. The CDR3 coding sequence is TGTGCCAGCAGCTCGGCCGGGACAGGGGATTTCGGCTACACCTTC. Protein sequence: CASSSAGTGDFGYTF.

About this clonotype itself: This may be a read error: a much more frequent sequence differs by one nucleotide. The chain couples TRBV28 to TRBJ2-7; 9 nucleotides align to TRBD2. This CDR3 comprises 15 residues. Germline V gene lookup returns CDR1 MDHEN and CDR2 SYDVKM. The V and J ends lost 6 bases and 4 bases, in that order; junction bases with no gene match: 10. The DNA for the CDR3 is TGTGCCAGCAGCCCGAGGGGTAGCGGGAGATACGAGCAGTACTTC. Translation gives CASSPRGSGRYEQYF. Filled out from reference TRBV28 and TRBJ2-7, the complete variable domain reads DVKVTQSSRYLVKRTGEKVFLECVQDMDHENMFWYRQDPGLGLRLIYFSYDVKMKEKGDIPEGYSVSREKKERFSLILESASTNQTSMYLCASSPRGSGRYEQYFGPGTRLTVT.

The chain couples TRBV4-3 to TRBJ2-3; D call uncertain. V lost 0 bases and J lost 7, with 14 bases in between. CDR3 length equals 15 residues. Germline V gene sequence: CDR1 LGHNA, CDR2 YSLEER. The CDR3 nucleotides read TGCGCCAGCAGCCAAGAAAGTCTAGGATCGTATACGCAGTATTTT. It codes for CASSQESLGSYTQYF.